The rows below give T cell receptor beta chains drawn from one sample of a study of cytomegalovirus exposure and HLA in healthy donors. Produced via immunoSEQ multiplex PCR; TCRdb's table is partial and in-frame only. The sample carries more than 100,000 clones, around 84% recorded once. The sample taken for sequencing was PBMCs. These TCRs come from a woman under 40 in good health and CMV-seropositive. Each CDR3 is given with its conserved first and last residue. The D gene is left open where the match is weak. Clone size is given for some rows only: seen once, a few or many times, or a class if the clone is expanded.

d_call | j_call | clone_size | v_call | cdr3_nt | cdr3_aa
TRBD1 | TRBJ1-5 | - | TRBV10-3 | TGTGCCATCACCACAACCCGGGACAGGGTAGAGCCCCAGCATTTT | CAITTTRDRVEPQHF
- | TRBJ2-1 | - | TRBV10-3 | TGTGCCATCATGAAGGCGGGTGAGCAGTTCTTC | CAIMKAGEQFF
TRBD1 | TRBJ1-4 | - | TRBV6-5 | TGTGCCAGCAGTACGACAGGGGGGACTAATGAAAAACTGTTTTTT | CASSTTGGTNEKLFF
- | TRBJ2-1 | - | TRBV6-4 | TGTGCCAGCAGTGACTCCCTAAGGGGAATGGATGAGCAGTTCTTC | CASSDSLRGMDEQFF
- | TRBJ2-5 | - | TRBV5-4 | TGTGCCAGCAGCTTCGGGACAAGTCAAGAGACCCAGTACTTC | CASSFGTSQETQYF
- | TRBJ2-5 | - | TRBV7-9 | TGTTCCAGCAGCACTCTACTCCCACAGGGAGAGACCCAGTACTTC | CSSSTLLPQGETQYF
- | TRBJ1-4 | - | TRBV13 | TGTGCCAGCAGCTTAGTCCGGGACAACGGTGAAAAACTGTTTTTT | CASSLVRDNGEKLFF
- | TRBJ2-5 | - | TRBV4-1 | TGCGCCAGCAGCCAAGGTTTTGCAGGGGTAAGCGAGACCCAGTACTTC | CASSQGFAGVSETQYF
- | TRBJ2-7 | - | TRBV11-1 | TGTGCCAGCAGCGGGGGCCCAGGGAGTTCCTCCTACGAGCAGTACTTC | CASSGGPGSSSYEQYF
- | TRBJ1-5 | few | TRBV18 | TGTGCCAGCTCAACCAGTAGCAATCAGCCCCAGCATTTT | CASSTSSNQPQHF
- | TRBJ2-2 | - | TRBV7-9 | TGTGCCAGCAGCTTATTTAGAGCGGCTAACACCGGGGAGCTGTTTTTT | CASSLFRAANTGELFF
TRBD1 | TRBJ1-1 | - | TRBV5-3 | TGTGCCAGAAGCGAGGGACAGGGGGCTGCCGAAGCTTTCTTT | CARSEGQGAAEAFF
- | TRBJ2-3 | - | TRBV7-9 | TGTGCCAGCAGCTTAGTCGCAGATACGCAGTATTTT | CASSLVADTQYF
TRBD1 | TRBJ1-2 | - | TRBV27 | TGTGCCAGCGCCGACAGGGGATCAAACTATGGCTACACCTTC | CASADRGSNYGYTF
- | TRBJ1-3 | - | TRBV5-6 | TGTGCCAGCAGCTTGGCCAGTTGGCCAGGGAAATTGTCTGGAAACACCATATATTTT | CASSLASWPGKLSGNTIYF
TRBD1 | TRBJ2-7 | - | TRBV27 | TGTGCCAGCAGTAAGGGGACAGGGAGGGCATCCTACGAGCAGTACTTC | CASSKGTGRASYEQYF
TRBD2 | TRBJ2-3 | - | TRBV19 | TGTGCCAGTAGGGGACTAGCAGGAGATACGCAGTATTTT | CASRGLAGDTQYF